The TCR beta chain under discussion was sequenced for a study of CD8 T cells in ankylosing spondylitis. Study outcomes and limitations: Disease-linked clones displayed a CD8+ phenotype and appeared relatively rarely in peripheral blood. Certain motif variants had earlier appeared in reactive arthritis synovial fluid and blood.

As concerns this clonotype: Its antigen is unknown.

Trimming removed 8 bases from V and 2 bases from J; junction bases left unmatched: 14. Germline values: CDR1 LGHDT, CDR2 YNNKEL (reference sequence). The CDR3 extends over 18 amino acids. The TCR beta libraries were generated through quantitative 5'-RACE incorporating molecular barcodes. TCRdb called the 5' RACE reads again in MiXCR, with one record for every CDR3 protein. This sample has about 240,000 distinct CDR3 sequences, with 7.5% to 9% found just once. The TCR originated in a male donor with ankylosing spondylitis or in good health (not recorded which). Sequenced input: blood, either unsorted or a sorted T cell fraction (not recorded which). This chain uses TRBV3-1 with TRBJ2-2; 10 bases align to TRBD2. The CDR3: CASALSASGGTNTGELFF. CDR3 nucleotide sequence: TGTGCCAGCGCCCTTTCTGCTAGCGGGGGTACTAACACCGGGGAGCTGTTTTTT.